A selection of T cell receptor beta chains follows, all from one sample in a study of blood T cell repertoires in COVID-19. The assay was immunoSEQ multiplex PCR, and TCRdb's table has in-frame clones only and misses some. The sample consists of about 170,000 clones, approximately 82% of them appearing once. Input material: peripheral blood. The source of these receptors is a woman aged 70-85 years who had recovered from COVID-19. Both conserved end residues are part of each CDR3. The D gene is left open where the match is weak. Not every row has a clone size; where given, it reads once, few, many or a size class.

j_gene	abundance	d_gene	v_gene	CDR3nt	CDR3aa
TRBJ1-2	few	.	TRBV5-1	TGCGCCAGCAGCTTAAGACGGACTCCCGGTGGCTACACCTTC	CASSLRRTPGGYTF
TRBJ1-1	.	.	TRBV7-9	TGTGCCAGCAGCCTAATCGGGGGTTTGAACACTGAAGCTTTCTTT	CASSLIGGLNTEAFF
TRBJ1-6	.	.	TRBV11-2	TGTGCCAGCAGCGGGGGCCTCAATTCACCCCTCCACTTT	CASSGGLNSPLHF
TRBJ1-6	.	.	TRBV11-2	TGTGCCAGCAGCCCCCGGGCAGGGGTTAATTCACCCCTCCACTTT	CASSPRAGVNSPLHF
TRBJ2-2	.	.	TRBV7-7	TGTGCCAGCAGCTTAGCCGGCCCCCTTGGAGCCGGGGAGCTGTTTTTT	CASSLAGPLGAGELFF
TRBJ2-1	.	TRBD1	TRBV30	TGTGCCTGGACTCCTGACAGGGGAAACTACAATGAGCAGTTCTTC	CAWTPDRGNYNEQFF
TRBJ2-4	.	.	TRBV28	TGTGCCAGCAGTTTAATGGGGAGGAGAAACATTCAGTACTTC	CASSLMGRRNIQYF
TRBJ2-3	once	.	TRBV19	TGTGCCAGTAGTCCCGCCAGGCAGGGGAACACAGATACGCAGTATTTT	CASSPARQGNTDTQYF
TRBJ1-2	.	.	TRBV6-5	TGTGCCAGCAGTACCGACAGACAATATGGCTACACCTTC	CASSTDRQYGYTF
TRBJ1-2	.	.	TRBV5-1	TGCGCCAGCAGCTTGGCCCCGGGGGGGTATGGCTACACCTTC	CASSLAPGGYGYTF
TRBJ2-3	.	.	TRBV19	TGTGCCAGCCTCGGAGGGTCACTAGTGGAGAGCACAGATACGCAGTATTTT	CASLGGSLVESTDTQYF
TRBJ2-3	.	.	TRBV19	TGTGCCAGTAGTATCCGGGACTCCCGTCAGTATTTT	CASSIRDSRQYF
TRBJ1-2	.	TRBD1	TRBV6-5	TGTGCCAGCAGGCCGACAGGGACATATTCATATGGCTACACCTTC	CASRPTGTYSYGYTF
TRBJ1-4	.	.	TRBV4-3	TGCGCCAGCAGCCACCGCGGTGACAGGCGGGAGGAAAAACTGTTTTTT	CASSHRGDRREEKLFF
TRBJ2-5	.	.	TRBV6-5	TGTGCCAGCAGTTACCTTCGGGGAGAGACCCAGTACTTC	CASSYLRGETQYF
TRBJ1-4	.	.	TRBV2	TGTGCCAGCAGCCCTGCGGCCCACCGGGGTGAAAAACTGTTTTTT	CASSPAAHRGEKLFF
TRBJ1-1	once	.	TRBV7-3	TGTGCCAGCAGCTTACAGGGTGGAGACACTGAAGCTTTCTTT	CASSLQGGDTEAFF
TRBJ2-2	.	.	TRBV6-1	TGTGCCAGCACCCCGCCCAGCGCCGGGGAGCTGTTTTTT	CASTPPSAGELFF
TRBJ1-5	.	.	TRBV28	TGTGCCAGCAGTTTAGGGGGGAATAGCAATCAGCCCCAGCATTTT	CASSLGGNSNQPQHF
TRBJ2-2	once	TRBD2	TRBV10-3	TGTGCCATCAGTCCAACTAGCGGGCTTACGAACACCGGGGAGCTGTTTTTT	CAISPTSGLTNTGELFF
TRBJ2-7	.	.	TRBV25-1	TGTGCCAGCAGTGAACCCTATGGCGAGCAGTACTTC	CASSEPYGEQYF
TRBJ2-7	.	.	TRBV15	TGTGCCACCAGCAGAGTCGAGCTAGGAGGAGTGTGGGAGCAGTACTTC	CATSRVELGGVWEQYF
TRBJ1-1	.	.	TRBV5-6	TGTGCCAGCAGCACCAGACGGGTCGGGGAAGGAGCTGAAGCTTTCTTT	CASSTRRVGEGAEAFF
TRBJ2-3	.	TRBD1	TRBV27	TGTGCCAGCAGATCCTTTGGGACAGGGGAAGGCGGTACGCAGTATTTT	CASRSFGTGEGGTQYF
TRBJ2-7	.	TRBD1	TRBV6-2/TRBV6-3	TGTGCCAGCAGTTACCGGTCGACAGGGGGCTACGAGCAGTACTTC	CASSYRSTGGYEQYF
TRBJ2-1	.	TRBD1	TRBV6-5	TGTGCCAGCAGTACGGACAGGGCGGCCAATGAGCAGTTCTTC	CASSTDRAANEQFF
TRBJ1-6	.	.	TRBV30	TGTGCCTGGAGTGGTCAGAATAATTCACCCCTCCACTTT	CAWSGQNNSPLHF
TRBJ2-1	.	.	TRBV5-1	TGCGCCAGCAGCTTGGTGTCTAGCTCCTACAATGAGCAGTTCTTC	CASSLVSSSYNEQFF
TRBJ2-2	.	.	TRBV5-1	TGCGCCAGCAGCTTGGGGCAGACGAACACCGGGGAGCTGTTTTTT	CASSLGQTNTGELFF
TRBJ2-7	.	TRBD1	TRBV6-5	TGTGCCAGCAGCAGAGGACAGGGCCTCAGCGAGCAGTACTTC	CASSRGQGLSEQYF
TRBJ1-1	.	.	TRBV28	TGTGCCAGCAGTTCGCCGGTTAGTCGGGCTTTCTTT	CASSSPVSRAFF
TRBJ1-4	.	.	TRBV6-1	TGTGCCAGCAGTGAAGCGCAGGCTAATGAAAAACTGTTTTTT	CASSEAQANEKLFF
TRBJ2-5	once	TRBD1	TRBV2	TGTGCCAGCACCCTGGGGACAGGGGGCGCGGGGGAGACCCAGTACTTC	CASTLGTGGAGETQYF
TRBJ1-1	few	.	TRBV23-1	TGCGCCAGCAGCCCCCCGGGGGGGGAAGCACCGAACACTGAAGCTTTCTTT	CASSPPGGEAPNTEAFF
TRBJ2-1	.	TRBD2	TRBV3-1/TRBV3-2	TGTGCCAGCAGCCAGAAACCGGGACTAGCGGGGGGGCTTTACAATGAGCAGTTCTTC	CASSQKPGLAGGLYNEQFF
TRBJ2-1	once	TRBD2	TRBV4-2	TGTGCCAGCAGCCAAGAAATGGCTAGCGGGGGATCCTACAATGAGCAGTTCTTC	CASSQEMASGGSYNEQFF
TRBJ2-1	.	.	TRBV5-1	TGCGCCAGCAGCCCGTCCCGACAGACGAACAACAATGAGCAGTTCTTC	CASSPSRQTNNNEQFF
TRBJ2-7	once	TRBD2	TRBV27	TGTGCCAGCAGTGGGGGACTAGCGGGGGCCTGGGGGGAGCAGTACTTC	CASSGGLAGAWGEQYF
TRBJ2-7	.	.	TRBV28	TGTGCCAGCACTGGGCAGGGGAGTTTTTTCCACGAGCAGTACTTC	CASTGQGSFFHEQYF
TRBJ1-2	.	TRBD1	TRBV27	TGTGCCAGCAGACCCGACAGGGAACCCTATGGCTACACCTTC	CASRPDREPYGYTF
TRBJ1-1	.	.	TRBV5-4	TGTGCCAGCAGCCACCCCCCTGGGGGCAGCCCTGAAGCTTTCTTT	CASSHPPGGSPEAFF
TRBJ1-2	.	.	TRBV15	TGTGCCACCAGCAGAGATCGGCAGGTCCACACCTTC	CATSRDRQVHTF
TRBJ2-3	once	TRBD2	TRBV5-1	TGCGCCAGCAGCCGAGGGAGCGGGGCTAGCACAGATACGCAGTATTTT	CASSRGSGASTDTQYF
TRBJ2-7	.	.	TRBV12-2	TGTGCAAGTCGCCCAGGGGGGGAGCAGTACTTC	CASRPGGEQYF
TRBJ2-7	.	TRBD2	TRBV5-4	TGTGCCAGCAGCCCGGGGGGGGCAGGTCGGGCCTACGAGCAGTACTTC	CASSPGGAGRAYEQYF
TRBJ2-3	.	.	TRBV5-4	TGTGCCAGCAGCTGGCGCCAGGGTTGGTGGCCGACCAGAAAGTATTTT	CASSWRQGWWPTRKYF
TRBJ1-1	.	.	TRBV4-1	TGCGCCAGCAGCCAAGAATTCTTGGGGGGTTGGAACACTGAAGCTTTCTTT	CASSQEFLGGWNTEAFF
TRBJ1-2	few	.	TRBV5-6	TGTGCCAGCAGCCCGACGGGGAACTATGGCTACACCTTC	CASSPTGNYGYTF
TRBJ1-2	once	.	TRBV10-3	TGTGCCATCAGTGAGATGGCAGGGGATGGCTACACCTTC	CAISEMAGDGYTF
TRBJ1-1	.	.	TRBV7-9	TGTGCCAGCAGCCCCCTGGGGGGCACTGAAGCTTTCTTT	CASSPLGGTEAFF
TRBJ1-6	.	.	TRBV25-1	TGTGCCAGCAGTGAATATGCAGGGGATAATTCACCCCTCCACTTT	CASSEYAGDNSPLHF
TRBJ2-2	.	TRBD2	TRBV4-1	TGCGCCAGCAGCCAAGTGGGGGGGGATGGCGGGGAGCTGTTTTTT	CASSQVGGDGGELFF
TRBJ1-5	few	.	TRBV21-1	TGTGCCAGCAGCCCCCCGGACAGCCAGCCCCAGCATTTT	CASSPPDSQPQHF
TRBJ1-1	.	TRBD1	TRBV29-1	TGCAGCGTTGTTGCAGGGAGAAGACGCTCAGGGGGCACTGAAGCTTTCTTT	CSVVAGRRRSGGTEAFF
TRBJ2-5	.	.	TRBV4-2	TGTGCCAGCAGCCAAGGGCGGGACTGGGAGACCCAGTACTTC	CASSQGRDWETQYF
TRBJ1-5	.	.	TRBV6-2/TRBV6-3	TGTGCCAGCAGTTACACCAGGTTAAATCAGCCCCAGCATTTT	CASSYTRLNQPQHF
TRBJ1-4	.	TRBD1	TRBV18	TGTGCCAGCTCACCAACGGGACAGACTAATGAAAAACTGTTTTTT	CASSPTGQTNEKLFF
TRBJ1-1	.	TRBD1	TRBV2	TGTGCCAGCAGCTATAGGGGGCCGAACACTGAAGCTTTCTTT	CASSYRGPNTEAFF